This T cell receptor beta chain was identified in a study of T cells in Graves' hyperthyroidism and ophthalmopathy. This clonotype was counted ten times or more. The germline gives CDR1 SGHAT, CDR2 FQNNGV. The CDR3 has 15 amino acids. J lost 0 bases, V lost 5 bases, and 6 bases had no gene match. Stable Graves' hyperthyroidism meant no ophthalmopathy progression within 18 months. With a duration under 2 months, the hyperthyroidism was newly diagnosed in patients aged 18 to 65. The diagnostic basis comprised clinical symptoms, serum thyroxine and TRAb, thyroid ultrasound and orbital computed tomography. Using RNA transcripts as the source, TCR beta CDR3 regions were amplified. The HTBI primer set served for first-round RT-PCR of the TCR CDR3. TCRdb analysed the multiplex PCR reads with MiXCR anew, one entry per CDR3 protein. The table has approximately 430,000 distinct CDR3 sequences, around 16% seen once.

The sequencing input was blood. The source is a woman aged 18-30 years with Graves' hyperthyroidism. The chain has TRBV11-2 and TRBJ2-7, with TRBD2 matching over 8 bases. The CDR3 DNA reads TGTGCCAGCAGCCGGGAGGGATTCGGCTCCTACGAGCAGTACTTC. This sequence encodes CASSREGFGSYEQYF.